This T cell receptor beta chain came from a study of shared clonotypes between healthy human individuals. Study-level points and caveats: Of the naive CD4 clonotypes, roughly 5.5% were shared across a few donors.

Of note for this clone: Its antigen is not known.

Clones were read by immunoSEQ multiplex PCR, and TCRdb kept only the in-frame ones, dropping some. The table records about 2.4 million clones, roughly 92% of them present only once. CDR3 length: 13 amino acids. The germline CDR1 and CDR2 sequences are SGHTA and FQGTGA. Trimming took 3 bases from V and 9 from J, leaving 12 bases between them. Every donor, a Caucasian adult, lived in Nashville, Tennessee. The chain recombines TRBV7-3 with TRBJ2-1; D is possibly TRBD2 (6 bases). Sequencing was performed on naive CD4+ T cells sorted from blood. Subset specified: CD45RA+ positively selected. This clonotype was obtained from a young man in good health. CDR3 in amino acids: CASSFFPGGEQFF. The CDR3 nucleotides read TGTGCCAGCAGCTTTTTCCCCGGGGGTGAGCAGTTCTTC.